This note documents a single T cell receptor beta chain sequence. Its antigen is unknown. The read ends 3 residues early relative to the CDR3; the germline J gene fills the gap. Each participant carried one incident cervical HPV16 infection only. The CDR3 runs 13 residues. Germline values: CDR1 MNHEY, CDR2 SVGEGT. These data belong to a study of T cells in women clearing cervical HPV infection. Study details: Case blood drawn at lesion detection; control blood after infection cleared. Case blood was drawn a median approximately 21 weeks after lesion detection. Study results and limitations: Each sample's T-cell count was unknown, possibly confounding richness.

Assay used: immunoSEQ multiplex PCR; TCRdb lists only in-frame clones, some missing. This sample carries 20,000 to 30,000 clones, with approximately 10% going to the ten biggest clones. The chain links TRBV6-2 or TRBV6-3 to TRBJ2-3, with D possibly being TRBD2 (6 bases). The TCR comes from a woman between 18 and 70 years old with a cervical HPV16 infection that either progressed to CIN3+ or cleared (not recorded which). Sequencing was performed on blood buffy coat. The CDR3 sequence is CASSWREDQPQYF. Partial CDR3 DNA: TGTGCCAGCAGTTGGCGGGAAGATCAGCCG.